The entry below gives a single TCR beta chain sequence along with its context. This specimen belongs to a study of blood T cell repertoires in COVID-19. Study-level background: Both acute and convalescent COVID-19 samples were obtained from the United States, Italy and Spain.

Libraries were prepared by immunoSEQ multiplex PCR; TCRdb keeps only in-frame clonotypes and omits some of them. The sample holds about 74,000 clones, about 80% seen once. The CDR3 contains 18 residues. The trim removed 1 base at V and 2 bases at J, leaving 11 bases unmatched. CDR1 SGHDT and CDR2 YYEEEE come from the germline V gene. The rearrangement uses TRBV5-6 and TRBJ2-2; 7 bases map to TRBD2. The specimen was peripheral blood. The clonotype was recovered from a human donor in a cohort sampled during active COVID-19. DNA for the CDR3: TGTGCCAGCAGCTTGAGACGCGGGCTAGCGGTAAACACCGGGGAGCTGTTTTTT. It encodes CASSLRRGLAVNTGELFF.